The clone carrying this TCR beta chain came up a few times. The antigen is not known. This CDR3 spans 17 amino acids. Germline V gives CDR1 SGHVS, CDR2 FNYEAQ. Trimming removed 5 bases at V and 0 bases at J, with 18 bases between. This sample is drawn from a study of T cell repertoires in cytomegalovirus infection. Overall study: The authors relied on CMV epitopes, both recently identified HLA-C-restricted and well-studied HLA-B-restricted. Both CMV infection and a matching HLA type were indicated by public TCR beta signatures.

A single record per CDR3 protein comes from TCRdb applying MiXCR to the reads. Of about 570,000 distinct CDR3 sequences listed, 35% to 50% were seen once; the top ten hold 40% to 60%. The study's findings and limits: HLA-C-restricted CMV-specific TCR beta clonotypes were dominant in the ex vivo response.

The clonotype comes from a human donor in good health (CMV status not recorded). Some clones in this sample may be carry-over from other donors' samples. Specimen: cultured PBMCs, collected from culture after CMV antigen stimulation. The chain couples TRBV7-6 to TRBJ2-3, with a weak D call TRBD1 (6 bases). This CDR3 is CASSLLWTAPSTDTQYF. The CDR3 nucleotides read TGTGCCAGCAGCCTATTGTGGACAGCCCCTAGCACAGATACGCAGTATTTT.